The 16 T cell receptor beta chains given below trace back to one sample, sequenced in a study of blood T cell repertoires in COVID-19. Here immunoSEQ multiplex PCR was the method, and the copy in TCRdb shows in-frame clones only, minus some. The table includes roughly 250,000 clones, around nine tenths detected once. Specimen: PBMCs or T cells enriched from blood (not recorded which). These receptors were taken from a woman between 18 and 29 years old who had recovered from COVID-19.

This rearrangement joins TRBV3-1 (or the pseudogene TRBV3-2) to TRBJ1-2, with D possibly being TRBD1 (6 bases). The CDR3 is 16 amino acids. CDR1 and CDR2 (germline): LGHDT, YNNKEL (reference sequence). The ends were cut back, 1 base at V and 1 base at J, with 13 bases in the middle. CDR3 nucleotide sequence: TGTGCCAGCAGCCAAGGCGCAGGGGTAGTTAACTATGGCTACACCTTC. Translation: CASSQGAGVVNYGYTF.

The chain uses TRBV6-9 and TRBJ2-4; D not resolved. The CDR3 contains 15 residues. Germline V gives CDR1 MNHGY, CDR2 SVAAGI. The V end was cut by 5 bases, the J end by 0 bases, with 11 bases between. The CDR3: CASSKNSEAKNIQYF. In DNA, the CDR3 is TGTGCCAGCAGTAAGAACTCCGAAGCCAAAAACATTCAGTACTTC.

The CDR3 DNA sequence: TGTGCCAGTAGTATGGAGACCCCCACCTACCATACGCAGTATTTT. Amino acid sequence: CASSMETPTYHTQYF. The V call is TRBV19, the J call TRBJ2-3; no clear D. Trimming cost V 3 bases and J 7 bases, with 17 bases left between them. The CDR3 consists of 15 residues. Germline V gene data show CDR1 as LNHDA and CDR2 as SQIVND (reference sequence).

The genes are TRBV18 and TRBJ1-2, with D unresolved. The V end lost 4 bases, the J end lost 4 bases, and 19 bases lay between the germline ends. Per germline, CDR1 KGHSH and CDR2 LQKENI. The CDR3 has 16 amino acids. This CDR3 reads CASSHGSGTVGYGYTF. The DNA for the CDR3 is TGTGCCAGCTCACATGGATCGGGAACAGTAGGCTATGGCTACACCTTC.

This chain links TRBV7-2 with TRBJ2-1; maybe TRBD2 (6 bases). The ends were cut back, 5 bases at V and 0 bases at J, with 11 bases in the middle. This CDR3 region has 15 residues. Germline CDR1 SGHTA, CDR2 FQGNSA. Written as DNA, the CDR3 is TGTGCCAGCAGCGGGGGGACGGGCTCCTACAATGAGCAGTTCTTC. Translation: CASSGGTGSYNEQFF.

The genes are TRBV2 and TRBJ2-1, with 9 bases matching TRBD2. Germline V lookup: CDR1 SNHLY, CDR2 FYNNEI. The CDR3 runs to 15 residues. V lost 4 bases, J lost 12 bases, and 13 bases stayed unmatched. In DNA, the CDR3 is TGTGCCAGCAGTGGGGGGACTAGCTCAACCCTGGGGCAGTTCTTC. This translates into CASSGGTSSTLGQFF.

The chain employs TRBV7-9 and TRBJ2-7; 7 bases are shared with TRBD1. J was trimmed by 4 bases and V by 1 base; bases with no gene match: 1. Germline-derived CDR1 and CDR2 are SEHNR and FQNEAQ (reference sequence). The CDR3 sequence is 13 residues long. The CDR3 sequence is CASSLEDRYEQYF. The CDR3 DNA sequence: TGTGCCAGCAGCTTAGAGGACAGGTACGAGCAGTACTTC.

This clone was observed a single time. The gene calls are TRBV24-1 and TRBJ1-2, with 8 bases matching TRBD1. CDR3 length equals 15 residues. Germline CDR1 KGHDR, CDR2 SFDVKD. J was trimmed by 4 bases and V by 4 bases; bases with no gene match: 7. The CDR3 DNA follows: TGTGCCACCAGTGAGAGACAGGGGCCGGGCTATGGCTACACCTTC. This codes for CATSERQGPGYGYTF.

CDR3 residues: CARSPTSTDTQYF. The CDR3 DNA sequence: TGTGCCAGATCCCCGACTAGCACAGATACGCAGTATTTT. The V gene is TRBV2, the J gene TRBJ2-3; no clear D gene. Germline V CDR1 and CDR2: SNHLY, FYNNEI. Between the trimmed V and J ends, which lost 9 bases and 0 bases, there was a span of 10 bases. The CDR3 runs to 13 residues.

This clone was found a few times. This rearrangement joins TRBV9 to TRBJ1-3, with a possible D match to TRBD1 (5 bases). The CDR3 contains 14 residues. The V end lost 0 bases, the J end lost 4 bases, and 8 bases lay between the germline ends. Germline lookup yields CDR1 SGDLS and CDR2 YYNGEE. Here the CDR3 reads CASSVGQRGNTIYF. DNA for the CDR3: TGTGCCAGCAGCGTAGGACAGAGGGGAAACACCATATATTTT.

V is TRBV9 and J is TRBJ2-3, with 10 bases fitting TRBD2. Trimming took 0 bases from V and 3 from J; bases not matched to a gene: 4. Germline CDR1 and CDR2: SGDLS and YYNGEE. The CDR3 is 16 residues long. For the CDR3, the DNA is TGTGCCAGCAGCGTAGGCGCTAGCGGGAGTACAGATACGCAGTATTTT. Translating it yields CASSVGASGSTDTQYF.

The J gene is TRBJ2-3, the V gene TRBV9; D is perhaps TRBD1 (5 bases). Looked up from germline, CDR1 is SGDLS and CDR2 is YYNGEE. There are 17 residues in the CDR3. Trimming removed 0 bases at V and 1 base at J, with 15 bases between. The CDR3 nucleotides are TGTGCCAGCAGCGTAGGTACAAGGGGCTCGGGCACAGATACGCAGTATTTT. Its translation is CASSVGTRGSGTDTQYF.

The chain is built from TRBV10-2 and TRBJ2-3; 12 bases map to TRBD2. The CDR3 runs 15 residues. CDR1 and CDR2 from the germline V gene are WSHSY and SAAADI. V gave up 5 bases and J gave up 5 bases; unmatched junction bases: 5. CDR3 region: CASSRTSGNKDTQYF. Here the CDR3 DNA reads TGCGCCAGCAGTAGGACTAGCGGGAATAAAGATACGCAGTATTTT.

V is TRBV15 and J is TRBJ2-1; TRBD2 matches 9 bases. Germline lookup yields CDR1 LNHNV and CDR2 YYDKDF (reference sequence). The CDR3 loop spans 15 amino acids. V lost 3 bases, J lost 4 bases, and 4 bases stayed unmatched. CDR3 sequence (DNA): TGTGCCACCAGCAGTACTAGCGGGTTTTACAATGAGCAGTTCTTC. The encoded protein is CATSSTSGFYNEQFF.

The CDR3 bases are TGCAGCGTTGAAGATCGTGTGGCTTTCACCTTC. The encoded protein is CSVEDRVAFTF. The rearrangement uses TRBV29-1 and TRBJ1-2; D is unresolved. CDR3 size: 11 residues. V lost 0 bases and J lost 13, with 12 bases in between. Germline lookup yields CDR1 SQVTM and CDR2 ANQGSEA.

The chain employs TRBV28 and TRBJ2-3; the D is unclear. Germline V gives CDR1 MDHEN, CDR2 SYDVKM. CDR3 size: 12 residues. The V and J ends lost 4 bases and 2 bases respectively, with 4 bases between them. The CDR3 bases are TGTGCCAGCAGTTCCTACACAGATACGCAGTATTTT. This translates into CASSSYTDTQYF.